The clone carrying this T cell receptor (beta chain) showed up many times. Genomic DNA provided the template from which TCR beta VDJ and CDR3 profiles were obtained. TCRdb re-called the reads through MiXCR, storing one row per CDR3 protein. This table has 130,000 or so distinct CDR3 sequences, around two fifths appearing once. The source of the sample is a study of CD8+CD57+ T cells in acquired aplastic anemia. Study-wide background: An average of roughly 10 million reads for CD4+ cells was obtained from healthy donors.

Trimming cost V 7 bases and J 5 bases, with 17 bases left between them. The V gene's germline CDR1 is MNHEY and CDR2 SVGEGT. This CDR3 is 14 amino acids long. This receptor was identified in a human donor in good health, serving as a control. Source material: sorted CD4+, CD8+, or CD8+CD57+ T cells (not recorded which) from PBMCs. J is TRBJ1-1 and V is TRBV6-2 or TRBV6-3, with D unclear. The chain's CDR3 is CASTALAGRTEAFF. CDR3 bases: TGTGCCAGCACCGCCCTAGCGGGGAGAACTGAAGCTTTCTTT.